This is a list of T cell receptor beta chains from one sample in a study of cytomegalovirus exposure and HLA in healthy donors. The assay was immunoSEQ multiplex PCR, and TCRdb's table has in-frame clones only and misses some. The sample includes approximately 50,000 clones. The sample comprised PBMCs. The receptors were gathered from a man aged 18 to 35 in good health and CMV-seropositive. CDR3s include the opening cysteine and the closing phenylalanine or tryptophan. The order of the fields is J gene, V gene, CDR3 protein.

>TRBJ2-1|TRBV28
CASSISRLSSYNEQFF
>TRBJ2-3|TRBV5-4
CASSFGTGGGDTQYF
>TRBJ1-5|TRBV28
CASSSTGVNQPQHF
>TRBJ1-2|TRBV28
CASSSIADWWTGYTF
>NA|TRBV7-9
CASSLDWGEGRYEQYF
>TRBJ2-7|TRBV7-2
CASSLAPQGPYEQYF
>TRBJ1-2|TRBV2
CASRSGQGFGYTF
>TRBJ1-2|TRBV2
CASSLDPDRGLGGYTF
>TRBJ2-1|TRBV9
CASSYSGTAISYNEQFF
>TRBJ2-7|TRBV5-1
CASSSQGGSASYEQYF
>TRBJ2-5|TRBV11-2
CASSLGLEETQYF
>TRBJ2-7|TRBV10-3
CAISGQLGPNEQYF
>TRBJ2-6|TRBV2
CASSVGRDRPSGANVLTF
>TRBJ2-5|TRBV10-2
CASRPGTGGFETQYF
>TRBJ1-1|TRBV30
CASNQGFEAFF
>TRBJ1-4|TRBV28
CASSSAGTGDEKLFF
>TRBJ2-2|TRBV6-4
CASRQGDTGELFF
>TRBJ1-5|TRBV9
CASSPFRPQHF
>TRBJ2-5|TRBV28
CASGLAGETQYF
>TRBJ1-1|TRBV5-5
CASTTPGTGPRAFF
>TRBJ2-1|TRBV28
CASSSGGGGNEQFF
>TRBJ2-2|TRBV19
CASRKGWEGNTGELFF
>TRBJ2-1|TRBV6-5
CASSYMGDNEQFF
>TRBJ2-1|TRBV11-2
CASSSGLAATSSYNEQFF
>TRBJ2-7|TRBV7-9
CASSLGASSEQYF
>TRBJ1-2|TRBV30
CAWTPTGRAWDGYTF